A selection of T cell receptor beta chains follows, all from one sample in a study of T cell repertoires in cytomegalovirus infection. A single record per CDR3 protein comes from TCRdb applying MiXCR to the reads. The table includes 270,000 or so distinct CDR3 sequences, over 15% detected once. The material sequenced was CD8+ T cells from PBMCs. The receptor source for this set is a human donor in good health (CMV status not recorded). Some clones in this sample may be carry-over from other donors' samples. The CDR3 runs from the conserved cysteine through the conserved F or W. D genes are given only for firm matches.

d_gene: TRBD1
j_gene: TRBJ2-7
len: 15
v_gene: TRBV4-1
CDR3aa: CASSQSRDRFYEQYF

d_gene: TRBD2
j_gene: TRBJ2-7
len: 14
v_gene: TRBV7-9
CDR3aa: CASSSRGSSYEQYF

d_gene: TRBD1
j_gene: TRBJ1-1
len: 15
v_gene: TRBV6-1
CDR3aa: CASSVAQGAHTEAFF

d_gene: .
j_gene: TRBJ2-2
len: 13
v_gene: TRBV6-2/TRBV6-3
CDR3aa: CASSYMNTGELFF

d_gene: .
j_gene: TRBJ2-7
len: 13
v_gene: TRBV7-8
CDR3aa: CASSLSQGYEQYF

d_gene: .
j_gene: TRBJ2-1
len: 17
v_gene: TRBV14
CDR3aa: CASSQGELPAWDNEQFF

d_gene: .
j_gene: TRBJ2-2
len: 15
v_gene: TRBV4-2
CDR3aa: CASSPGTGATGELFF

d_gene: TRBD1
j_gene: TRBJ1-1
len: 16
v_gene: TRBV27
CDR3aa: CASSFGQGKLNTEAFF

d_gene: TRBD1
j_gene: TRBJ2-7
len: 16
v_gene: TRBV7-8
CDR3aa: CASSVGQVQTDYEQYF

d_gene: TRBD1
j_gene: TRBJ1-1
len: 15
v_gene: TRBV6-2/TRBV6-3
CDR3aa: CASRRGQGAGTEAFF

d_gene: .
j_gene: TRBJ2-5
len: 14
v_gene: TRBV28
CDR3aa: CASSLRHLKETQYF

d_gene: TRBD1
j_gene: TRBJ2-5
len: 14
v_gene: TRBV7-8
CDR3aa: CASRKGQGQETQYF

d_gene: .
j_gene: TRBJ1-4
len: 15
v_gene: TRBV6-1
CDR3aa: CASSETAATNEKLFF

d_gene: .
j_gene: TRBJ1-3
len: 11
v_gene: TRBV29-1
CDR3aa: CSVDKGNTIYF

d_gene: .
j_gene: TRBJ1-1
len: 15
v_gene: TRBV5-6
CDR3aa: CASSLALGPSTEAFF

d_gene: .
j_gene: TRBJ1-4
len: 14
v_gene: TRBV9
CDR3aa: CASSGQTKGEKLFF

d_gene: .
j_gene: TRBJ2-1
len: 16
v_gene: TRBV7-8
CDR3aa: CASSLARGGGINEQFF

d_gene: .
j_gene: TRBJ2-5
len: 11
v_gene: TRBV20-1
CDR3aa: CSATPSGQPYF

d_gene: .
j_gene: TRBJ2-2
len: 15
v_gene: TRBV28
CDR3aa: CASGRDGTNTGELFF

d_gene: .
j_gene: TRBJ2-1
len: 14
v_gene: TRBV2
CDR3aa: CASSSGRLPLEQFF

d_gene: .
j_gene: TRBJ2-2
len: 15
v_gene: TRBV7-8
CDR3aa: CASSATEVFTGELFF

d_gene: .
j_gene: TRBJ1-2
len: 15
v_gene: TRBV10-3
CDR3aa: CAISPSWDGNYGYTF

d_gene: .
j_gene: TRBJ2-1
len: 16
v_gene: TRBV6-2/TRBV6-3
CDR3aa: CASSPPGQSSYNEQFF

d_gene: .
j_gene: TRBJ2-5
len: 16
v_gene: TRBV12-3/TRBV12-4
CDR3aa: CASSFWVGETQETQYF

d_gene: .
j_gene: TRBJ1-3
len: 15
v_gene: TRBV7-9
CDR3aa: CASSLGQRSGNTIYF

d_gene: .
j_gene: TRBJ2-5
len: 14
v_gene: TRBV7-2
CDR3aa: CASSFIGAQETQYF

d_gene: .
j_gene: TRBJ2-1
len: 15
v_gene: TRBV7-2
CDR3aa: CASSLVTGENNEQFF

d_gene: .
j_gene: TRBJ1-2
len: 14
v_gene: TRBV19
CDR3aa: CASSTLQGDYGYTF

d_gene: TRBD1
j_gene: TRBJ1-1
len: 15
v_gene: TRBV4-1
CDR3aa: CASSSEQGMNTEAFF

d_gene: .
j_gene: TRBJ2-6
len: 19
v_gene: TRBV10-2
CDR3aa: CASRQTGQPAGSGANVLTF

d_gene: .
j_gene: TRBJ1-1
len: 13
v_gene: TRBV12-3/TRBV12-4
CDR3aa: CASRPGTALGAFF

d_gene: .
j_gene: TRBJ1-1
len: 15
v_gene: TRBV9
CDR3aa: CASSTPGDSGTEAFF

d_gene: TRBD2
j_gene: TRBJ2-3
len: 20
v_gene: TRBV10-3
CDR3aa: CAISESPPPLTSSHRDTQYF

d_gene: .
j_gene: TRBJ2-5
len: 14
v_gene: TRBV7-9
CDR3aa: CASSMDLEWETQYF

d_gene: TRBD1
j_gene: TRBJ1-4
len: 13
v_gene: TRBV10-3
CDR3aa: CAISGTESEKLFF

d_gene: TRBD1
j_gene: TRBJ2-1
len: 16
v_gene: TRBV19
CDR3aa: CASSYLRTGFYNEQIF

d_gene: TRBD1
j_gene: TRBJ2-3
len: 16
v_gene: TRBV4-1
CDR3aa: CASSQKQGMAADTQYF

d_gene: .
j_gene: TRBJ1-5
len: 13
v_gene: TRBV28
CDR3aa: CASSLRGVQPQHF

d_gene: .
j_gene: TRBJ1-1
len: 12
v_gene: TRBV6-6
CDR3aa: CASSYPQVEAFF

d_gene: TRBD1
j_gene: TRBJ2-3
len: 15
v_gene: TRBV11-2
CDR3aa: CASSPRTGGTDTQYF

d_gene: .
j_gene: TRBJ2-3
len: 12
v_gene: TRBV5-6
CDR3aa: CASSPQLDTQYF

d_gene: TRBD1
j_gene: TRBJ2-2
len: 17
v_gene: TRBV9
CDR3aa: CASSEASTGVNTGELFF

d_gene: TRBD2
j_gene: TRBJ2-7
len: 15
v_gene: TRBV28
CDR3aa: CASSLGGGLTYEQYF

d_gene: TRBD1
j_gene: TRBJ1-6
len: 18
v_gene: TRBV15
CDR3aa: CATSETREPQGPAGDLHF

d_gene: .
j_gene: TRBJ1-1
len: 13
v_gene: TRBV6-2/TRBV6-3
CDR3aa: CASRLRGPTEAFF

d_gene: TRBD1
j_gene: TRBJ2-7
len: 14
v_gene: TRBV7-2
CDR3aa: CASSPTTGGYEQYF

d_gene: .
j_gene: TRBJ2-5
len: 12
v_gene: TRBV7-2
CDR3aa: CASQDLGETQYF

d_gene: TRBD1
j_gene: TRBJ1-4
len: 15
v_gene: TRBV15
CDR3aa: CATSLDRGYNEKLFF

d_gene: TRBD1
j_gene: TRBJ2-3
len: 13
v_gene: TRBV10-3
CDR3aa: CAIRTGSTDTQYF

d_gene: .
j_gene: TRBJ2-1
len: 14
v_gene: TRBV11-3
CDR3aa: CASSSLGGIDEQFF

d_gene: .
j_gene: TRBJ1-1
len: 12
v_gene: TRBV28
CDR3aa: CATSQGYTEAFF

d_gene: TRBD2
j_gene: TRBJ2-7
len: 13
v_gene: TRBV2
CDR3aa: CASRGLGGYEQYF

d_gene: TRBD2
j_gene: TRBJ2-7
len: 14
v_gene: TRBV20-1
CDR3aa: CSATGTSNIYEQYF

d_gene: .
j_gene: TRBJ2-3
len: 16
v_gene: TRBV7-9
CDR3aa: CASSFGSTQPTDTQYF

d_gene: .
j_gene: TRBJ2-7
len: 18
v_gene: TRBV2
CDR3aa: CASSEFPSVAESSYEQYF

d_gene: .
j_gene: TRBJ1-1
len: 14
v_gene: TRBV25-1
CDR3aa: CASSEGRLLSYAFF

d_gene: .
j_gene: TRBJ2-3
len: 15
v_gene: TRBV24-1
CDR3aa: CATSDLGRFTDTQYF

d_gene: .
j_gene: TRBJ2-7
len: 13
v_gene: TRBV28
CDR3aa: CASSTTGDYEQYF

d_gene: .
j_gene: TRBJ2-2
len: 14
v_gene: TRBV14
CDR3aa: CASSQEEFTGEPFF

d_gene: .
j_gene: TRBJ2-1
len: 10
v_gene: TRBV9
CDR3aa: CASSDNEQFF